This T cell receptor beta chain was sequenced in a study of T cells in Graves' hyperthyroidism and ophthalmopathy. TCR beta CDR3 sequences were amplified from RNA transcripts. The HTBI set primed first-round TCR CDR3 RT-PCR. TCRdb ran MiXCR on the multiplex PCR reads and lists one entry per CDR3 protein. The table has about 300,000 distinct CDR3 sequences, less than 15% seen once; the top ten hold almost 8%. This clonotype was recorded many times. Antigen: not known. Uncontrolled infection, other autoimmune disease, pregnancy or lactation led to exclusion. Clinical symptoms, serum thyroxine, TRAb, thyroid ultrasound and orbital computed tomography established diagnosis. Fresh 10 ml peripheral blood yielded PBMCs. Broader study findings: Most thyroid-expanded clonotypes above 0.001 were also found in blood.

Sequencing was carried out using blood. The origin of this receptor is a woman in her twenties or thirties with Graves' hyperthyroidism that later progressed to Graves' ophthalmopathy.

The CDR3 is CASGGDRVHGELFF. The CDR3 nucleotides are TGTGCCAGCGGGGGGGACAGGGTACACGGGGAGCTGTTTTTT. This chain uses TRBV27 with TRBJ2-2; 9 bases line up with TRBD1. The CDR3 runs to 14 residues. Trimming took 8 bases from V and 7 from J; bases not matched to a gene: 8. Germline V CDR1 and CDR2: MNHEY, SMNVEV (reference sequence).